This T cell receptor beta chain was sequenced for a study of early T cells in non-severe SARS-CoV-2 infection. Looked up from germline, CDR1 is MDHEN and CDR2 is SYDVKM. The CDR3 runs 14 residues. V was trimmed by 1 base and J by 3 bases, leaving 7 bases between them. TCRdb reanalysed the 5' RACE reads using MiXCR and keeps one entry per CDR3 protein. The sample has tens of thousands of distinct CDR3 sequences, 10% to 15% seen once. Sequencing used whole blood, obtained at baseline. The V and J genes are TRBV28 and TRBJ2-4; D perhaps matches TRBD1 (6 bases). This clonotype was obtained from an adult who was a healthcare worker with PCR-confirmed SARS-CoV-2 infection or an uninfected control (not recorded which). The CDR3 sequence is CASSLLDSKNIQYF. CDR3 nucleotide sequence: TGTGCCAGCAGTTTATTGGACAGCAAAAACATTCAGTACTTC.